Listed here are 7 T cell receptor beta chains from one sample, sequenced in a study of response to subunit inactivated influenza vaccine. MiXCR, applied by TCRdb to the RT-PCR reads, yields one record per CDR3 protein. The data show about 570,000 distinct CDR3 sequences, around 11% seen once. These data also featured in a second study, about T cells expressing NK-cell markers. In that study: The authors made TCR beta cDNA libraries by 5'RACE template switching. This switching added a universal primer site and UMIs.

Source: PBMCs from blood, taken on the day of vaccination. The receptors here all came from a man between 45 and 60 years old who received an inactivated influenza vaccine.

In this sample, this clonotype turned up a few times. The chain couples TRBV9 to TRBJ2-3; possible D gene TRBD2, 6 bases. V shed 3 bases and J shed 5 bases, with 19 bases lying between them. CDR3 length equals 16 residues. Germline V lookup: CDR1 SGDLS, CDR2 YYNGEE. CDR3: CASSDNSQTGVDTQYF. The CDR3 coding sequence is TGTGCCAGCAGCGATAATTCGCAAACGGGAGTAGATACGCAGTATTTT.

This clonotype has more than one count but fewer than ten. The rearrangement joins TRBV5-4 to TRBJ2-7; possibly TRBD2 for D (6 bases). This CDR3 has 14 amino acids. Germline CDR1 is SGHNT and CDR2 is YYREEE (reference sequence). Trimming pared 3 bases from V and 6 bases from J, leaving 16 bases between. CDR3 sequence reads: CASSWGRTPGEQYF. The DNA for the CDR3 is TGTGCCAGCAGCTGGGGGAGGACTCCTGGCGAGCAGTACTTC.

In this sample, this clonotype turned up many times. CDR3 amino acids: CSARSLTGAGTDTQYF. CDR3 bases: TGCAGTGCTAGATCTTTAACGGGAGCAGGCACAGATACGCAGTATTTT. The chain carries TRBV20-1 and TRBJ2-3; a possible D gene is TRBD2 (6 bases). CDR1 is DFQATT and CDR2 is SNEGSKA in the germline V gene (reference sequence). This CDR3 comprises 16 residues. Trimming shortened V by 2 bases and J by 1 base, and 16 bases separated the two germline ends.

The V and J genes are TRBV5-5 and TRBJ2-5; D remains ambiguous. Germline CDR1 and CDR2: SGHKS and YYEKEE (reference sequence). The CDR3 has 16 residues. With 0 bases removed from V and 5 bases from J, the gap between germline ends came to 17 bases. Here the CDR3 reads CASSLAVFGVLETQYF. CDR3 sequence (DNA): TGTGCCAGCAGCTTGGCGGTCTTTGGGGTGTTGGAGACCCAGTACTTC.

The CDR3 here is CASSLPSPYEQYF. CDR3 nucleotides: TGTGCCAGCAGTTTGCCTAGCCCATACGAGCAGTACTTC. The J gene is TRBJ2-7, the V gene TRBV28, with D maybe TRBD2 (5 bases). The CDR3 is made up of 13 amino acids. From germline, CDR1 is MDHEN and CDR2 SYDVKM. V was clipped by 3 bases and J by 4 bases, with 10 bases between them.

This clonotype was detected a few times. The chain carries TRBV6-2 or TRBV6-3 and TRBJ2-4; tentative D call: TRBD2 (5 bases). With 8 bases removed from V and 0 bases from J, the gap between germline ends came to 20 bases. Looked up from germline, CDR1 is MNHEY and CDR2 is SVGEGT. The CDR3 spans 17 residues. CDR3 DNA sequence: TGTGCCAGCGGGAGTTATAGCGCCCGGCTAGCCAAAAACATTCAGTACTTC. Encoded protein: CASGSYSARLAKNIQYF.

The chain carries TRBV7-2 and TRBJ2-2; 7 nucleotides align to TRBD2. This CDR3 spans 17 amino acids. J was trimmed by 5 bases and V by 5 bases; bases with no gene match: 14. Germline V lookup: CDR1 SGHTA, CDR2 FQGNSA. CDR3 sequence: CASSLLAGAPVTGELFF. In DNA form, the CDR3 reads TGTGCCAGCAGCCTGCTGGCGGGAGCTCCAGTAACCGGGGAGCTGTTTTTT.